This T cell receptor beta chain was captured by sequencing in a study of blood T cell repertoires in COVID-19. Study details: T cells, B-cell-depleted T cells, or PBMCs supplied cDNA or gDNA.

Seattle-derived patients entered the study during active infection and were followed longitudinally. Produced via immunoSEQ multiplex PCR; TCRdb's table is partial and in-frame only. Among about 190,000 clones listed, about 81% were seen once. This clone was detected only once. Germline V gene lookup returns CDR1 SQVTM and CDR2 ANQGSEA. V was clipped by 7 bases and J by 8 bases, with 12 bases between them. This CDR3 has 11 residues. This chain uses TRBV29-1 with TRBJ2-1; D possibly corresponds to TRBD2 (7 bases). This TCR came from a woman of 80 years or more with COVID-19, enrolled during active disease. The sequenced sample consisted of peripheral blood. As DNA, the CDR3 is TGCAGCGGCCGAGGGGGGGATGAGCAGTTCTTC. This sequence encodes CSGRGGDEQFF.